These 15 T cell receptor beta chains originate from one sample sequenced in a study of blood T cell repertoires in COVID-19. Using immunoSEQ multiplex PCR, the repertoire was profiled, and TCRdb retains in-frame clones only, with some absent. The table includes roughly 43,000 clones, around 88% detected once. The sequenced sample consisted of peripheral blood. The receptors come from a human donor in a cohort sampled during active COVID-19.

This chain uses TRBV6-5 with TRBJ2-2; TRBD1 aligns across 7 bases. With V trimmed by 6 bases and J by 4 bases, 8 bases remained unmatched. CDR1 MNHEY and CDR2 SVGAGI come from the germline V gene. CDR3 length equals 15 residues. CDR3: CASSWDSRFTGELFF. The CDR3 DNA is TGTGCCAGCAGCTGGGACAGCAGGTTCACCGGGGAGCTGTTTTTT.

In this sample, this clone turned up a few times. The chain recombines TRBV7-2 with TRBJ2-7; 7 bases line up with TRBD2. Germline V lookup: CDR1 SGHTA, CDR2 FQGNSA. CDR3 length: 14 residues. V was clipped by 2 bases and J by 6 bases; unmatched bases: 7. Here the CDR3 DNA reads TGTGCCAGCAGCTTAAAACGGTCGGGAGGCGAGCAGTACTTC. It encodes CASSLKRSGGEQYF.

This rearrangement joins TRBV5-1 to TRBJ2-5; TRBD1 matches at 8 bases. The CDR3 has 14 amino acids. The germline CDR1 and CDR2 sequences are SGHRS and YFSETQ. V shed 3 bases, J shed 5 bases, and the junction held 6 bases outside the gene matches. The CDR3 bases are TGCGCCAGCAGCTCCGGGACAGGAACGGAGACCCAGTACTTC. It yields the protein CASSSGTGTETQYF.

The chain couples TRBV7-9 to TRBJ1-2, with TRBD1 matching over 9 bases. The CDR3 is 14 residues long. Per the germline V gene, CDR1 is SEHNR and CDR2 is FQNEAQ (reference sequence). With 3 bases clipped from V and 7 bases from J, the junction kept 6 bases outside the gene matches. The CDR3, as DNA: TGTGCCAGCAGCTTTGCGACAGGGGGGCTTGGCTACACCTTC. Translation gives CASSFATGGLGYTF.

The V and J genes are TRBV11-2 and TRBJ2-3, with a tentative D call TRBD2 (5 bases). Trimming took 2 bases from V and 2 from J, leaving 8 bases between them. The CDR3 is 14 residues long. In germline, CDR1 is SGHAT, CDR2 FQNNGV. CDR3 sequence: CASSLYDYTDTQYF. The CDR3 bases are TGTGCCAGCAGCTTATATGACTACACAGATACGCAGTATTTT. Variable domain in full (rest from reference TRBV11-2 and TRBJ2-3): EAGVAQSPRYKIIEKRQSVAFWCNPISGHATLYWYQQILGQGPKLLIQFQNNGVVDDSQLPKDRFSAERLKGVDSTLKIQPAKLEDSAVYLCASSLYDYTDTQYFGPGTRLTVL.

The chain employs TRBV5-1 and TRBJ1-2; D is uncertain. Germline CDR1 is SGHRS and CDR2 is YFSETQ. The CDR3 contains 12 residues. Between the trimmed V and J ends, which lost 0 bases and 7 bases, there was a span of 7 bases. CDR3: CASSLDYSGYTF. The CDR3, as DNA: TGCGCCAGCAGCTTGGATTATAGTGGCTACACCTTC.

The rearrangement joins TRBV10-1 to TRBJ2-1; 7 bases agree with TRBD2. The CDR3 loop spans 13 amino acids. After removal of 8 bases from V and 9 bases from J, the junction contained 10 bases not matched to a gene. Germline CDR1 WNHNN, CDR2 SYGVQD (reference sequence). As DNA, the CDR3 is TGCGCCAGCGGGGCCGGGCGGGAGACTGAGCAGTTCTTC. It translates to CASGAGRETEQFF.

For the CDR3, the DNA is TGCGCCAGCAGCAGAGGACAGGGAGGGACCCGACCCTATAATTCACCCCTCCACTTT. Protein sequence: CASSRGQGGTRPYNSPLHF. V is TRBV5-1 and J is TRBJ1-6; 8 nucleotides line up with TRBD1. Germline V gene lookup returns CDR1 SGHRS and CDR2 YFSETQ. The CDR3 runs 19 residues. Losses at the gene ends were 4 bases for V and 2 bases for J; bases not matched to a gene: 14.

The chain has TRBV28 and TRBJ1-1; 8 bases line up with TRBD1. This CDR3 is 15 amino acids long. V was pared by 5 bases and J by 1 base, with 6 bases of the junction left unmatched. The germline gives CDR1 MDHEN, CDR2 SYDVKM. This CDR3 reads CASSRLGTGNTEAFF. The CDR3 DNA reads TGTGCCAGCAGTCGCCTCGGGACAGGGAACACTGAAGCTTTCTTT.

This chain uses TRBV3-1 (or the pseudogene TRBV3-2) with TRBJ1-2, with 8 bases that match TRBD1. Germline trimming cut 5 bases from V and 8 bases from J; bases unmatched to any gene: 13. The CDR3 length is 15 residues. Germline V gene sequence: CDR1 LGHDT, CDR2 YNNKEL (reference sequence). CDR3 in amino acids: CASSSNHQGAGGYTF. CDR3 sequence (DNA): TGTGCCAGCAGCTCGAATCACCAGGGGGCAGGCGGCTACACCTTC.

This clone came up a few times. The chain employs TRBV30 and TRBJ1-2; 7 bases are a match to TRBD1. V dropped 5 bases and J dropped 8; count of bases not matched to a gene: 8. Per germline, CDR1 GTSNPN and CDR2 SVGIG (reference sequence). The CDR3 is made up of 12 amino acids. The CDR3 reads CAWSLGGEGYTF. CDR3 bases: TGTGCCTGGTCTCTAGGGGGCGAAGGCTACACCTTC.

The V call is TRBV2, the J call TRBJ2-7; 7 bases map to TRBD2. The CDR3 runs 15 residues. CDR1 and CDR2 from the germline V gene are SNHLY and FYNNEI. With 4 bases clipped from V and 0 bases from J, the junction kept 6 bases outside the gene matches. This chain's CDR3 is CASSASGGLSYEQYF. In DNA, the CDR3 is TGTGCCAGCAGTGCGTCGGGAGGTCTCTCCTACGAGCAGTACTTC.

The CDR3 DNA is TGTGCCACCAGCAGAGTTAGCGGGAGTTTTTCAGATGAGCAGTTCTTC. Its translation: CATSRVSGSFSDEQFF. The chain recombines TRBV15 with TRBJ2-1, with 9 positions matching TRBD2. Germline assignment: CDR1 LNHNV and CDR2 YYDKDF (reference sequence). CDR3 length: 16 amino acids. V dropped 1 base and J dropped 8; count of bases not matched to a gene: 9.

The CDR3: CASSLVRTSVNNEQFF. CDR3 in DNA: TGTGCCAGCAGCTTAGTAAGGACTAGCGTTAACAATGAGCAGTTCTTC. The chain carries TRBV11-2 and TRBJ2-1; 9 nucleotides agree with TRBD2. J gave up 5 bases and V 1 base, and 6 bases lay outside the gene matches. There are 16 residues in the CDR3. Germline CDR1 and CDR2: SGHAT and FQNNGV.

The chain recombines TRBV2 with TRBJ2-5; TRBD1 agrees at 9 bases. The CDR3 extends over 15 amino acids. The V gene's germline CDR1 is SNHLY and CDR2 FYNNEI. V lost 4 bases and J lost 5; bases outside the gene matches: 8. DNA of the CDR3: TGTGCCAGCAGTGCTCTTGCGGGACAGGGTGAGACCCAGTACTTC. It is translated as CASSALAGQGETQYF.